Below are 14 T cell receptor beta chains sequenced from a single sample in a study of blood T cell repertoires in COVID-19. TCRdb keeps only in-frame clones here, not all; method: immunoSEQ multiplex PCR. The sample carries roughly 250,000 clones, 85% to 95% recorded once. The sample taken for sequencing was PBMCs or T cells enriched from blood (not recorded which). The source of these receptors is a young woman who had recovered from COVID-19.

The chain combines TRBV9 with TRBJ1-1; possibly TRBD1 for D (5 bases). Between the trimmed V and J ends, which lost 4 bases and 2 bases, there was a span of 15 bases. The CDR3 runs 15 residues. CDR1 and CDR2 from the germline V gene are SGDLS and YYNGEE. CDR3 nucleotide sequence: TGTGCCAGCAGCTCAAGCCAAAGGGGAAACACTGAAGCTTTCTTT. Protein: CASSSSQRGNTEAFF.

This clone was counted between two and nine times. J is TRBJ1-1 and V is TRBV27; 7 bases align to TRBD1. The CDR3 covers 16 residues. The germline CDR1 and CDR2 sequences are MNHEY and SMNVEV (reference sequence). Trimming cost V 1 base and J 1 base; bases outside gene matches: 6. The chain's CDR3 is CASSLFAGQPNTEAFF. In DNA, the CDR3 is TGTGCCAGCAGTTTATTTGCGGGACAGCCGAACACTGAAGCTTTCTTT.

This clone was picked up one time. J is TRBJ1-1 and V is TRBV3-1 (or the pseudogene TRBV3-2), with a possible D match to TRBD1 (5 bases). CDR3 length: 14 residues. V was clipped by 0 bases and J by 5 bases, with 10 bases between them. The germline V gene has CDR1 LGHDT and CDR2 YNNKEL (reference sequence). The DNA for the CDR3 is TGTGCCAGCAGCCAAGATGGAGGGGTAACTGAAGCTTTCTTT. Its protein product is CASSQDGGVTEAFF.

This chain links TRBV9 with TRBJ1-2; no firm D call. The V gene lost 1 base and the J gene lost 4 bases, with 14 bases spanning the gap. The CDR3 totals 15 residues. CDR1 SGDLS and CDR2 YYNGEE come from the germline V gene. The CDR3, as DNA: TGTGCCAGCAGCGTATCAGTGGCAGTATCCTATGGCTACACCTTC. It translates to CASSVSVAVSYGYTF.

V and J are TRBV9 and TRBJ2-1; TRBD2 aligns across 9 bases. Germline V gene data show CDR1 as SGDLS and CDR2 as YYNGEE. The CDR3 sequence is 16 residues long. V dropped 2 bases and J dropped 9; count of bases not matched to a gene: 12. CDR3 nucleotides: TGTGCCAGCAGCGTTGGAAGTAGCGGGAGTGACGGTGAGCAGTTCTTC. Its translation: CASSVGSSGSDGEQFF.

The rearrangement links TRBV5-1 to TRBJ2-7; the match to TRBD2 covers 11 bases. Losses at the gene ends were 1 base for V and 4 bases for J; bases not matched to a gene: 1. The CDR3 runs to 14 residues. CDR1 is SGHRS and CDR2 is YFSETQ in the germline V gene. This CDR3 reads CASSLSSGRYEQYF. DNA for the CDR3: TGCGCCAGCAGCTTGTCTAGCGGGAGGTACGAGCAGTACTTC.

In this sample, this clone turned up once. The CDR3 here is CASSQGLGTEAQYF. The CDR3 bases are TGCGCCAGCAGCCAAGGGCTGGGAACGGAGGCGCAGTATTTT. The chain is built from TRBV4-3 and TRBJ2-3, with D perhaps TRBD2 (5 bases). CDR3 length equals 14 residues. Germline lookup yields CDR1 LGHNA and CDR2 YSLEER. Trimming removed 1 base from V and 10 bases from J, with 15 bases in between.

This clone occurred once. This same CDR3 is encoded by further DNA sequences in the sample. In nucleotides, the CDR3 is TGTGCCAGCAGCCCAAGGACAGCCACGAACACTGAAGCTTTCTTT. This encodes CASSPRTATNTEAFF. The chain uses TRBV11-2 and TRBJ1-1, with D maybe TRBD1 (6 bases). Germline CDR1 and CDR2: SGHAT and FQNNGV. There are 15 residues in the CDR3. V lost 5 bases and J lost 1, with 14 bases in between.

V and J are TRBV27 and TRBJ2-7; D is perhaps TRBD1 (5 bases). This CDR3 has 14 residues. The V and J ends lost 4 bases and 2 bases respectively, with 12 bases between them. The germline gives CDR1 MNHEY, CDR2 SMNVEV (reference sequence). The DNA of the CDR3 is TGTGCCAGCAGTTATATTGGGGCCGCCTACGAGCAGTACTTC. Translation: CASSYIGAAYEQYF.

The chain carries TRBV7-2 and TRBJ1-2; 7 bases map to TRBD1. The V gene end was trimmed by 2 bases and the J gene end by 3 bases; junction bases not matched to a gene: 6. This CDR3 is 15 amino acids long. CDR1 and CDR2 (germline): SGHTA, FQGNSA. This CDR3 is CASSLRRTGYYGYTF. CDR3 DNA sequence: TGTGCCAGCAGCTTACGCCGGACAGGCTACTATGGCTACACCTTC. Filled out from reference TRBV7-2 and TRBJ1-2, the complete variable domain reads GAGVSQSPSNKVTEKGKDVELRCDPISGHTALYWYRQSLGQGLEFLIYFQGNSAPDKSGLPSDRFSAERTGGSVSTLTIQRTQQEDSAVYLCASSLRRTGYYGYTFGSGTRLTVV.

The chain uses TRBV27 and TRBJ1-1; TRBD1 agrees at 8 bases. From germline, CDR1 is MNHEY and CDR2 SMNVEV (reference sequence). The V gene end was trimmed by 9 bases and the J gene end by 0 bases; junction bases not matched to a gene: 9. The CDR3 loop spans 15 amino acids. The CDR3 bases are TGTGCCAGGCACGACAGGGGTGGCGTGAACACTGAAGCTTTCTTT. Translated, it gives CARHDRGGVNTEAFF.

Here the CDR3 reads CASSLYRTRPSGANVLTF. The CDR3 bases are TGTGCCAGCAGTTTGTATCGGACAAGGCCCTCTGGGGCCAACGTCCTGACTTTC. The chain is built from TRBV27 and TRBJ2-6; possible D gene TRBD1, 5 bases. Germline V gene lookup returns CDR1 MNHEY and CDR2 SMNVEV (reference sequence). The CDR3 consists of 18 residues. V was trimmed by 3 bases and J by 0 bases, leaving 15 bases between them.

The chain combines TRBV27 with TRBJ1-1; a weak D match, TRBD1 (5 bases). CDR1 and CDR2 (germline): MNHEY, SMNVEV (reference sequence). V lost 3 bases and J lost 7, with 12 bases in between. The length of the CDR3 is 13 residues. For the CDR3, the DNA is TGTGCCAGCAGTTTGGCAGGGTTTGATGAAGCTTTCTTT. Translated: CASSLAGFDEAFF.

The chain has TRBV5-1 and TRBJ2-7; 7 bases agree with TRBD1. Germline trimming cut 3 bases from V and 1 base from J; bases unmatched to any gene: 7. The CDR3 is 15 residues long. The germline gives CDR1 SGHRS, CDR2 YFSETQ. The CDR3 DNA sequence: TGCGCCAGCAGCTCAGGACAGGTTTATTCCTACGAGCAGTACTTC. Encoded protein: CASSSGQVYSYEQYF.